The next 5 T cell receptor beta chains were all read from a single sample in a study of T cells in Graves' hyperthyroidism and ophthalmopathy. TCR beta CDR3 regions were amplified from RNA. The HTBI primer set was used in a first-round RT-PCR of the TCR CDR3. TCRdb called the multiplex PCR reads again in MiXCR, with one record for every CDR3 protein. The sample records hundreds of thousands of distinct CDR3 sequences, 15% to 18% being singletons. The sample taken for sequencing was blood. The receptor source for this set is a young woman with Graves' hyperthyroidism.

This clonotype came up many times. The genes are TRBV11-3 and TRBJ1-1; 8 nucleotides line up with TRBD1. The CDR3 is 14 amino acids. Germline assignment: CDR1 SGHNT and CDR2 YENEEA. V lost 5 bases and J lost 4; bases outside the gene matches: 6. CDR3 bases: TGTGCCAGCAGCCCTTACAGGGGGAGCACTGAAGCTTTCTTT. This sequence encodes CASSPYRGSTEAFF.

This clonotype was counted between two and nine times. This sequence joins TRBV15 and TRBJ1-5; D may be TRBD1 (6 bases). This CDR3 is 19 amino acids long. Germline values: CDR1 LNHNV, CDR2 YYDKDF (reference sequence). V gave up 5 bases and J gave up 0 bases, with 23 bases separating them. The CDR3 region is CATSPNPRQDSNSNQPQHF. CDR3 coding DNA: TGTGCCACCAGCCCTAATCCAAGACAGGACTCCAATAGCAATCAGCCCCAGCATTTT. The full variable domain, rest sourced from reference TRBV15 and TRBJ1-5, is DAMVIQNPRYQVTQFGKPVTLSCSQTLNHNVMYWYQQKSSQAPKLLFHYYDKDFNNEADTPDNFQSRRPNTSFCFLDIRSPGLGDTAMYLCATSPNPRQDSNSNQPQHFGDGTRLSIL.

In this sample, this clonotype turned up many times. The chain joins TRBV7-9 to TRBJ2-7; 7 positions match TRBD1. Germline V gives CDR1 SEHNR, CDR2 FQNEAQ (reference sequence). The CDR3 sequence is 13 residues long. J lost 2 bases, V lost 6 bases, and 4 bases had no gene match. The CDR3 sequence is CASSLTGTYEQYF. The CDR3, as DNA: TGTGCCAGCAGTTTGACAGGGACCTACGAGCAGTACTTC.

This clonotype was observed many times. This chain connects TRBV5-1 to TRBJ2-7, with 7 bases that match TRBD1. CDR3 length equals 15 residues. V lost 2 bases and J lost 0; bases outside the gene matches: 5. Germline-derived CDR1 and CDR2 are SGHRS and YFSETQ. Here the CDR3 reads CASSLDRVGSYEQYF. CDR3 nucleotides: TGCGCCAGCAGCTTAGACAGGGTAGGCTCCTACGAGCAGTACTTC. The full variable domain, with the rest looked up from reference TRBV5-1 and TRBJ2-7, is KAGVTQTPRYLIKTRGQQVTLSCSPISGHRSVSWYQQTPGQGLQFLFEYFSETQRNKGNFPGRFSGRQFSNSRSEMNVSTLELGDSALYLCASSLDRVGSYEQYFGPGTRLTVT.

In this sample, this clonotype turned up many times. The chain uses TRBV11-2 and TRBJ2-1; D possibly corresponds to TRBD1 (6 bases). CDR3 size: 15 residues. Germline V CDR1 and CDR2: SGHAT, FQNNGV. Trimming cost V 1 base and J 6 bases, with 13 bases left between them. The CDR3 region is CASSLGTGPGNEQFF. CDR3 nucleotides: TGTGCCAGCAGCTTAGGAACAGGGCCGGGCAATGAGCAGTTCTTC.